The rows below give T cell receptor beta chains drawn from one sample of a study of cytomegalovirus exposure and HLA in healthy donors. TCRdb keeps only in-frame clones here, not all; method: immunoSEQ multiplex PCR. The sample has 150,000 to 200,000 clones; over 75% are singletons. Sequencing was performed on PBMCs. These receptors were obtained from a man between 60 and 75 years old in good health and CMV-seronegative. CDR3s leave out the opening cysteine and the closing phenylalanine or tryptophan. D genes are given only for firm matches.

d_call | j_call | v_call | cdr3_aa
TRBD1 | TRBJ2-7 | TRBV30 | AWAPGTGIYEQY
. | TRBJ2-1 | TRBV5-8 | ASSSGLTTSYNEQF
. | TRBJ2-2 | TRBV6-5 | ASSPDILAGELF
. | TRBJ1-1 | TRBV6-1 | ASRAGFMNTEAF
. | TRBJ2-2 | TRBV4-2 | ASSQSRGPNTGELF
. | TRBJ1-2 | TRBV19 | ASSILESGRDGYT
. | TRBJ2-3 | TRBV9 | ASSDYSTDTQY
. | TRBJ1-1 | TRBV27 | APKGDPNTEAF
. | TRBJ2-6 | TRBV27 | ASSLGKGAGANVLT
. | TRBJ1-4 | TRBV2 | ASTPTGSTNEKLF
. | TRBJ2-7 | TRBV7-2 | ASSVRLGQPYEQY
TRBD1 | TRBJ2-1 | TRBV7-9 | ASSLEGQANEQF
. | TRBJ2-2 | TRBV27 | ASTPVRTGELF
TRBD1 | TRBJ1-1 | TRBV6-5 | ASSSPRGQGGTEAF
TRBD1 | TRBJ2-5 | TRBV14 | ASSQRLGQGGETQY
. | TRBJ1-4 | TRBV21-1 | ASSPPTGVGPTNEKLF
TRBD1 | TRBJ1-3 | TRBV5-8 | ASSTYRTGGNTIY
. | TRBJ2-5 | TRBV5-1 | ASSPDSGETQY
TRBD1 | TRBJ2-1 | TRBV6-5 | ASSPTGNYNEQF
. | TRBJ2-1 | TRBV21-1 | ASSKVGGLNNEQF
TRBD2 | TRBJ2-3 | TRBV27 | ASSLTSGGAPDTQY
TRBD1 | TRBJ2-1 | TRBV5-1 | ASSSSPDRGGYNEQF
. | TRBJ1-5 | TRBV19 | ASSIAPRQAQNQPQH
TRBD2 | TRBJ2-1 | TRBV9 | ASSVGLAGGYGNNEQF
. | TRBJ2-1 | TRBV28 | ASSPPSEGWAPHEQF
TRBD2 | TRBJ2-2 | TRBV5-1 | ASSLELARDTGELF
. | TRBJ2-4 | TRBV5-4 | ASSDKRELAKNIQY
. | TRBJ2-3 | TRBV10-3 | AISEQADTDTQY
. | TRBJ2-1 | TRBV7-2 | ASIRVAGINEQF
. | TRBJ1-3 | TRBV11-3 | ASSLGQLGNTIY
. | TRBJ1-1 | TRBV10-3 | AISETAGYEAF
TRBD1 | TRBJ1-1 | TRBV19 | ASSFRQGEAF
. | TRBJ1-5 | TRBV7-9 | ASSLGAGQPQH
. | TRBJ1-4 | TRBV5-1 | ASGEGAGKLF
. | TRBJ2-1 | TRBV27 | ATHSTSRSYNEQF
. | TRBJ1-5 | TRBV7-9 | SSSSDSYQPQH
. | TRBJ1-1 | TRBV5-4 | ASILGGGTEAF
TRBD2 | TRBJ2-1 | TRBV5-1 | ASSSTSGGAYNEQF
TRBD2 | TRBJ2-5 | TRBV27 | ASSPRASGGQETQY
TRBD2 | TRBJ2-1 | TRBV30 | ALSITSGRFDEQF
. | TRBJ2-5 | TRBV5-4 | ASSLGGAEETQY
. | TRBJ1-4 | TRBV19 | ASSPLGTLSEKLF
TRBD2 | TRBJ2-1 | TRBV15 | ATSREGGRLSYNEQF
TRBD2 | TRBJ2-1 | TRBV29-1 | SARLADDTEQF
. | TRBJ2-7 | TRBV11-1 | ASSLGGVSSYEQY
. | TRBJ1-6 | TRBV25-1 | ASRTQGDSPLH
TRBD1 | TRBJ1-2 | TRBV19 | ASSQNRGSNYGYT
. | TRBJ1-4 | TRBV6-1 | ASSDFPENEKLF
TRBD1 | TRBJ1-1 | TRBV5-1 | ASSLEGAGGPLSEAF
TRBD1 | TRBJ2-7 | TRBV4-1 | ASSRIPGQGAHEQY
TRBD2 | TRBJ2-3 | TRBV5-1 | ASRGLAGTTDTQY
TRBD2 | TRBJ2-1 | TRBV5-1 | ASSNPTSVGQF